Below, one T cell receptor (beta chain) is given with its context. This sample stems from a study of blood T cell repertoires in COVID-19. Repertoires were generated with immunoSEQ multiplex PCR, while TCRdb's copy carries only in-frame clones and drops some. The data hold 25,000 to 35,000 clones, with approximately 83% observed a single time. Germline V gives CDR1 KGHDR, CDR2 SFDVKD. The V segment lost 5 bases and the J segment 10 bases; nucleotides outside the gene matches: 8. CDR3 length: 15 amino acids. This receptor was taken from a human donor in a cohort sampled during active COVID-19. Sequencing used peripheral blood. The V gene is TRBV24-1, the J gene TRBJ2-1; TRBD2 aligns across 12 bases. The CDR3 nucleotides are TGTGCCACCAGTGTTTCTAGCGGGGGGGTGGTCGAGCAGTTCTTC. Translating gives CATSVSSGGVVEQFF.